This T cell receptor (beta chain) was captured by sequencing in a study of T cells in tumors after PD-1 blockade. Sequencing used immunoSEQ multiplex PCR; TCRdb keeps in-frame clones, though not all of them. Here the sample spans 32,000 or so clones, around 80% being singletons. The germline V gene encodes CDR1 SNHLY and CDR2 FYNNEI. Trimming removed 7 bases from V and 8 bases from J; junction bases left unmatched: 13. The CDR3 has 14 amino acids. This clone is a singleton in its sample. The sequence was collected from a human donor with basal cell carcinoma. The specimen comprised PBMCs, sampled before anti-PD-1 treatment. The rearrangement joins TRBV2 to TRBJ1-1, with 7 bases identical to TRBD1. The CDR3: CASTTGVGAGEAFF. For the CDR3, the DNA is TGTGCCAGCACAACAGGGGTCGGGGCGGGGGAAGCTTTCTTT.